Described below is a single TCR beta chain sequence and its context. Its specificity is unknown. Produced via immunoSEQ multiplex PCR; TCRdb's table is partial and in-frame only. This table holds just under 20,000 clones, 70% to 75% found once. These data belong to a study of CD4 T cells in relation to SARS-CoV-2 and coronaviruses. Trimming stripped 2 bases from V and 10 bases from J, with 17 bases between. Germline V gives CDR1 LGHNA, CDR2 YSLEER. This CDR3 is built from 14 residues. CD4+ T cells from unexposed donors were obtained before the COVID-19 pandemic (2011-2018). The cells were cultured for about 10 days before CD4+ T cells were isolated.

This sequence originates from a human donor in good health. J is TRBJ1-1 and V is TRBV4-3; TRBD1 might be the D (6 bases). The sequenced sample was CD4+ T cells from PBMCs, cultured in vitro. DNA of the CDR3: TGCGCCAGCAGCCAACAGACAGGTAGTTGGAGAGCTTTCTTT. Translated, it gives CASSQQTGSWRAFF.